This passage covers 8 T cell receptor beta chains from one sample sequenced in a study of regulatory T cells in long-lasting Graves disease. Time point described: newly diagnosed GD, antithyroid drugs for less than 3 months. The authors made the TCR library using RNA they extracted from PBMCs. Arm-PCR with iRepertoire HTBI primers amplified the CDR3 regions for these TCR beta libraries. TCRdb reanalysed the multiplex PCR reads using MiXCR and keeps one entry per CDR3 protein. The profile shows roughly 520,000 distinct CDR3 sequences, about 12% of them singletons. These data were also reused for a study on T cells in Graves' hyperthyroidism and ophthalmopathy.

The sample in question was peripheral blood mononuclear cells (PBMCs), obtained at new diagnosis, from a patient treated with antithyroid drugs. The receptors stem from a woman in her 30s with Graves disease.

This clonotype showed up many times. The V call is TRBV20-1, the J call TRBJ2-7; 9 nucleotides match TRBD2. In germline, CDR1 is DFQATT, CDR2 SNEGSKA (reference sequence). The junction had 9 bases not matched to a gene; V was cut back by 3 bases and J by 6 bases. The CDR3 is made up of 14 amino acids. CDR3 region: CSARGLAGLGEQYF. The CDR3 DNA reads TGCAGTGCTAGGGGGCTAGCGGGACTGGGCGAGCAGTACTTC.

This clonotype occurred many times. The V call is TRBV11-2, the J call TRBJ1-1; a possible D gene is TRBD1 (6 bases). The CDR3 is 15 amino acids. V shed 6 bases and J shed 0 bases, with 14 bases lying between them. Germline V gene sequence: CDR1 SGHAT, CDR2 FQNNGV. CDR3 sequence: CASSPTQGMNTEAFF. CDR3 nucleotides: TGTGCCAGCAGTCCGACACAGGGTATGAACACTGAAGCTTTCTTT.

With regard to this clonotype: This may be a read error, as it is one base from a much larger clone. The CDR3 protein is CASSPTGDRGKLFF. The CDR3 DNA is TGTGCCAGCTCACCAACCGGGGATCGCGGAAAACTGTTTTTT. The chain has TRBV18 and TRBJ1-4; D not certain. V gave up 2 bases and J gave up 10 bases, with 14 bases separating them. Germline V lookup: CDR1 KGHSH, CDR2 LQKENI. This CDR3 has 14 residues. Full variable domain (missing parts from reference TRBV18 and TRBJ1-4): NAGVMQNPRHLVRRRGQEARLRCSPMKGHSHVYWYRQLPEEGLKFMVYLQKENIIDESGMPKERFSAEFPKEGPSILRIQQVVRGDSAAYFCASSPTGDRGKLFFGSGTQLSVL.

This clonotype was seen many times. CDR3 region: CASSRQAGNTEAFF. The CDR3 bases are TGTGCCAGTAGTCGACAGGCGGGCAACACTGAAGCTTTCTTT. The rearrangement uses TRBV19 and TRBJ1-1, with D tentatively TRBD1 (6 bases). CDR3 length: 14 amino acids. The ends were cut back, 5 bases at V and 2 bases at J, with 12 bases in the middle. Germline V lookup: CDR1 LNHDA, CDR2 SQIVND (reference sequence).

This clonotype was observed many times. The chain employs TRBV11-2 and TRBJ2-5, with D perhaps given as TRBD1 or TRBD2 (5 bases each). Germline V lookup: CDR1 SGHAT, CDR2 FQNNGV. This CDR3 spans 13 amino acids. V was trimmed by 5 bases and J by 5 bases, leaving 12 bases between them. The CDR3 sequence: CASSRGLRETQYF. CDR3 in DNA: TGTGCCAGCAGCCGGGGCCTCCGGGAGACCCAGTACTTC.

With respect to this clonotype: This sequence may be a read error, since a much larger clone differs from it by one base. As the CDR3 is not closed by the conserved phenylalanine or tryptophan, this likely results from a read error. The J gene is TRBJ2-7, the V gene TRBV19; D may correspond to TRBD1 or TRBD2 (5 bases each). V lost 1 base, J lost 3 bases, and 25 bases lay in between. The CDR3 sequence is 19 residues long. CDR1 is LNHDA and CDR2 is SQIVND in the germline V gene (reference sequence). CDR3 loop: CASSIVGPRGRLTLYEQYS. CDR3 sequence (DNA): TGTGCCAGTAGTATAGTTGGCCCCCGGGGCCGTCTTACTCTCTACGAGCAGTACTCC.

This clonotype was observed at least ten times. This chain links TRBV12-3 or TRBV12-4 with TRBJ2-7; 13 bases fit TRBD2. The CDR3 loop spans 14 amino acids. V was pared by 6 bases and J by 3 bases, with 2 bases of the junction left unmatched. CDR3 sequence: CASRGTSGDYEQYF. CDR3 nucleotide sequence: TGTGCCAGCAGGGGGACTAGCGGGGACTACGAGCAGTACTTC.

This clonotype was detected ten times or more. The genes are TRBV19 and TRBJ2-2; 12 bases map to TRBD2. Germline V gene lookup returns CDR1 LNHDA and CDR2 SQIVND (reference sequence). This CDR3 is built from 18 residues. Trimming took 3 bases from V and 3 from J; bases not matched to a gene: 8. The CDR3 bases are TGTGCCAGTAGTATTTCGGACCTAGCGGGAGGGGACACCGGGGAGCTGTTTTTT. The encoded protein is CASSISDLAGGDTGELFF.